This T cell receptor (beta chain) emerged from a study of post-analysis software for immune sequencing data. The sample holds a few counts of this clonotype. Its antigen is unknown. The CDR3 totals 15 residues. The ends lost 7 bases at V and 4 bases at J; junction bases unmatched: 6. Sequencing libraries made from TCR beta cDNA carried unique molecular identifiers. TCRdb analysed the PCR reads with MiXCR anew, one entry per CDR3 protein. The sample has fewer than 900,000 distinct CDR3 sequences, 46% seen once. Study-wide findings and caveats: Comparison of patients with controls showed four or five TRBV segments more frequent in patients, TRBV5-6, TRBV5-1 and TRBV20-1 among them.

The material sequenced was blood. The chain recombines TRBV12-3 or TRBV12-4 with TRBJ2-1; the match to TRBD2 covers 11 bases. The TCR sequence derives from a girl between 5 and 17 years old with multiple sclerosis. In DNA form, the CDR3 reads TGTGCCAGCACCCCTAGCGGGAGGAGATACAATGAGCAGTTCTTC. Translated, it gives CASTPSGRRYNEQFF.